This is a list of T cell receptor beta chains from one sample in a study of blood T cells in healthy people across ages. TCRdb redid the calling of the 5' RACE reads with MiXCR, one entry per CDR3 protein. In the table there are 500,000 to 700,000 distinct CDR3 sequences, under 30% of which are singletons. Specimen: blood. These receptors all come from a woman older than 75 in good health. The CDR3 runs from the conserved cysteine through the conserved F or W. D genes are given only for firm matches. For some rows the clone size is stated as once, few or many, or as a class when expanded; others skip it.

clone_size,d_call,v_call,j_call,cdr3_nt,cdr3_aa
.,.,TRBV29-1,TRBJ2-5,TGCAGCGTTGGGGGGCCTCGGTACCAAGAGACCCAGTACTTC,CSVGGPRYQETQYF
few,.,TRBV30,TRBJ2-1,TGTGCCTGGGTGAGGATTAGGGGGGGGGCCGGGGAAGAGCAGTTCTTC,CAWVRIRGGAGEEQFF
few,.,TRBV20-1,TRBJ1-4,TGCAGTGCTAGAGATCGTACAGTGGCTAATGAAAAACTGTTTTTT,CSARDRTVANEKLFF
many,.,TRBV6-6,TRBJ2-3,TGTGCCAGCACCATAGGGGAAGATACGCAGTATTTT,CASTIGEDTQYF
.,.,TRBV3-1,TRBJ2-3,TGTGCCAGCCGAGCGGCCACAGATACGCAGTATTTT,CASRAATDTQYF
few,TRBD1,TRBV5-6,TRBJ2-1,TGTGCCAGCAGTTGGGACAGCCTTTCTACCTACAATGAGCAGTTCTTC,CASSWDSLSTYNEQFF
many,.,TRBV12-3/TRBV12-4,TRBJ1-5,TGTGCCAGCAGTGGGGGGGTGAGGGGCAATCAGCCCCAGCATTTT,CASSGGVRGNQPQHF
many,.,TRBV30,TRBJ2-7,TGTGCCTGGAGTGTACTAAGCGAGCAGTACTTC,CAWSVLSEQYF
few,TRBD1,TRBV5-4,TRBJ1-5,TGTGCCAGCAGTTACAATCAGGGGGCAGGCAATCAGCCCCAGCATTTT,CASSYNQGAGNQPQHF
.,.,TRBV18,TRBJ2-5,TGTGCCAGCTCACCGGGCTCCGAAGCGACCCAGTACTTC,CASSPGSEATQYF
many,.,TRBV4-3,TRBJ1-4,TGCGCCAGCAGCCCCGTGGGGGAGGGAGCACTGTTTTTT,CASSPVGEGALFF
few,.,TRBV7-2,TRBJ2-2,TGTGCCAGCAGCCGAGACACCGGGGAGCTGTTTTTT,CASSRDTGELFF
.,TRBD2,TRBV30,TRBJ2-7,TGTGCCTGTACTAGCGGGGGGCCTTACGAGCAGTACTTC,CACTSGGPYEQYF
many,TRBD2,TRBV5-1,TRBJ2-5,TGCGCCAGCAGCACCGGGACTAGAAAGAACCAAGAGACCCAGTACTTC,CASSTGTRKNQETQYF
many,.,TRBV7-2,TRBJ1-2,TGTGCCAGCAGCTCTACAGGGTTTTTGACGGGCTACACCTTC,CASSSTGFLTGYTF
.,.,TRBV27,TRBJ2-7,TGTGCCGGCAGTTTCCAAACAGGGTACGAGCAGTACTTC,CAGSFQTGYEQYF
.,.,TRBV7-2,TRBJ1-2,TGTGCCAGCAGCCCGTACGTAGGGGACTATGGCTACACCTTC,CASSPYVGDYGYTF
many,.,TRBV4-2,TRBJ2-3,TGTGCCAGCAGCCAAGTAGGAGCAGGGGCCTACACAGATACGCAGTATTTT,CASSQVGAGAYTDTQYF
.,.,TRBV5-1,TRBJ2-5,TGCGCCAGCAGCCAAACCGGATTGTACCAAGAGACCCAGTACTTC,CASSQTGLYQETQYF
many,.,TRBV9,TRBJ2-3,TGTGCCAGCAGCGTAGTACCCACAGATACGCAGTATTTT,CASSVVPTDTQYF
.,.,TRBV7-2,TRBJ1-1,TGTGCCAGCAGCGGGGGGGGGCGGACTGAAGCTTTCTTT,CASSGGGRTEAFF
few,TRBD1,TRBV6-5,TRBJ1-1,TGTGCCAGCAGTTACTCGGTTGGACAGGGGGCGACCACTGAAGCTTTCTTT,CASSYSVGQGATTEAFF
.,.,TRBV29-1,TRBJ2-5,TGCAGCGTTGTTAAGGATTCCTCCTACGTGCAGTACTTC,CSVVKDSSYVQYF
few,.,TRBV19,TRBJ2-1,TGTGCCACCTTCAGGGAGGGGGCGAGCAATGAGCAGTTCTTC,CATFREGASNEQFF
.,.,TRBV29-1,TRBJ1-1,TGCAGCGGGGGACGGCTGAACACTGAAGCTTTCTTT,CSGGRLNTEAFF
.,.,TRBV3-1,TRBJ2-1,TGTGCCAGTAGCCAAGCCCAGGGAGGTGAGCAGTTCTTC,CASSQAQGGEQFF
many,TRBD1,TRBV28,TRBJ1-2,TGTGCCAGCAGGACCGGACAGGAAGCTAACTATGGCTACACCTTC,CASRTGQEANYGYTF
.,.,TRBV30,TRBJ1-2,TGTGCCTGGATTGTAGAAGGCTATGGCTACACCTTC,CAWIVEGYGYTF
many,TRBD1,TRBV20-1,TRBJ1-6,TGCAGTGCTTTGGGACAGGGTGGTAATTCACCCCTCCACTTT,CSALGQGGNSPLHF
many,.,TRBV5-5,TRBJ2-1,TGTGCCAGCAGCTTGGTGGTCCGAAGCTCCTACAATGAGCAGTTCTTC,CASSLVVRSSYNEQFF
many,.,TRBV5-1,TRBJ2-7,TGCGCCAGCAGCTCTTCGGGCAGGGGTGACAAGGAGCAGTACTTC,CASSSSGRGDKEQYF
many,.,TRBV9,TRBJ2-7,TGTGCCAGCAGCGTAGGATGGACTTTAGCCTACGAGCAGTACTTC,CASSVGWTLAYEQYF
.,.,TRBV19,TRBJ2-5,TGTGCCAGTAGGCCCGGTGGGGGGGAGACCCAGTACTTC,CASRPGGGETQYF
few,.,TRBV11-2,TRBJ2-3,TGTGCCAGCAGTTTACGAGGGAGTGGCACAGATACGCAGTATTTT,CASSLRGSGTDTQYF
few,.,TRBV6-2/TRBV6-3,TRBJ2-5,TGTGCCAGCAGTTACTCGGCCTCTGGATCCCTCAATGAGCAGTACTTC,CASSYSASGSLNEQYF
.,TRBD1,TRBV5-4,TRBJ1-5,TGTGCCAGCAGCGGCGGACAGGAGGGTCAGCCCCAGCATTTT,CASSGGQEGQPQHF
many,.,TRBV4-3,TRBJ2-3,TGCGCCAGCAGCCAAGGGGCTATGGCAAGCACAGATACGCAGTATTTT,CASSQGAMASTDTQYF
many,.,TRBV7-3,TRBJ2-5,TGTGCCAGCAGCTTAGCTGCGCAAGAGACCCAGTACTTC,CASSLAAQETQYF
.,.,TRBV30,TRBJ2-3,TGTGCCTGGAGTCCCGGGGGTCGATCCACAGATACGCAGTATTTT,CAWSPGGRSTDTQYF
many,.,TRBV6-5,TRBJ2-6,TGTGCCAGCAGTTCTACGGGACGAGGGGTGGGTCCCTCTGGGGCCAACGTCCTGACTTTC,CASSSTGRGVGPSGANVLTF
.,.,TRBV7-3,TRBJ2-3,TGTGCCAGCAGCCTTTGGGACGCCACAGATACGCAGTATTTT,CASSLWDATDTQYF
.,.,TRBV2,TRBJ1-6,TGTGCCAGCACTGCGTTTGGGGGTTTAAATAATTCACCCCTCCACTTT,CASTAFGGLNNSPLHF
once,.,TRBV2,TRBJ1-5,TGTGCCAGCAGTCGGGACGGCGTCTGGGGCAATCAGCCCCAGCATTTT,CASSRDGVWGNQPQHF
.,.,TRBV7-6,TRBJ1-2,TGTGCCAGCAGCAAAGCGCAGGGTACGCAGTATGGCTACACCTTC,CASSKAQGTQYGYTF
.,TRBD2,TRBV7-3,TRBJ2-5,TGTGCCAGCAGCTTATCAGCGGGGGGCAGGAATGAGCAGTACTTC,CASSLSAGGRNEQYF
.,TRBD1,TRBV30,TRBJ2-2,TGTGCCTGGACCATTAAGACAGGGGGCGGCACCGGGGAGCTGTTTTTT,CAWTIKTGGGTGELFF
.,.,TRBV14,TRBJ2-7,TGTGCCAGCAGCCAAGATTCAATAGCATACTACGAGCAGTACTTC,CASSQDSIAYYEQYF
many,TRBD2,TRBV6-2/TRBV6-3,TRBJ2-5,TGTGCCAGCAGTTATCTTCGAATCGGGACTAGCGGGGGGCATCAAGAGACCCAGTACTTC,CASSYLRIGTSGGHQETQYF
many,.,TRBV15,TRBJ2-5,TGTGCCACCAGCAGAGACCTATCAGGGGGGGAGACCCAGTACTTC,CATSRDLSGGETQYF
.,TRBD2,TRBV3-1,TRBJ2-5,TGTGCCAGCAGCCAAGAGGCGGGGACTAGCAGAGAGACTCAGTACTTC,CASSQEAGTSRETQYF
many,.,TRBV5-1,TRBJ2-1,TGCGCCAGCACATTTCAAACCGCTCCGCGGACTGAGCAGTTCTTC,CASTFQTAPRTEQFF
.,.,TRBV20-1,TRBJ1-1,TGCAGTGCCTCGGGACACCGAGGGCACACTGAAGCTTTCTTT,CSASGHRGHTEAFF
many,.,TRBV5-5,TRBJ1-6,TGTGCCAGCAGTGGCGGACAGCTTTATAATTCACCCCTCCACTTT,CASSGGQLYNSPLHF
.,TRBD1,TRBV30,TRBJ1-2,TGTGCCTGGAGCTTACAGCCGACAGGGGATGGCTACACCTTC,CAWSLQPTGDGYTF
.,.,TRBV12-3/TRBV12-4,TRBJ2-3,TGTGCCAGCAGTTTCCCAGCGGGTCCAAATACGCAGTATTTT,CASSFPAGPNTQYF
few,TRBD2,TRBV7-2,TRBJ2-3,TGTGCCAGCAGCTTAGTAGCCGGGGGGGGAAATACGCAGTATTTT,CASSLVAGGGNTQYF
many,TRBD2,TRBV7-6,TRBJ2-1,TGTGCCAGCAGCTTAGTTAGGAGCGGGGGCCAGATCGGGGATGAGCAGTTCTTC,CASSLVRSGGQIGDEQFF
.,.,TRBV7-2,TRBJ2-2,TGTGCCAGCAGCCCTAGGCCCGCCACCGGGGAGCTGTTTTTT,CASSPRPATGELFF
.,.,TRBV3-1,TRBJ1-5,TGTGCCAGCAGCCATCCTCGGACGGATAGCAATCAGCCCCAGCATTTT,CASSHPRTDSNQPQHF
.,.,TRBV7-2,TRBJ2-2,TGTGCCAGCAGCCCCGGGAGCGGGAACACCGGGGAGCTGTTTTTT,CASSPGSGNTGELFF